The present T cell receptor (beta chain) was sequenced within a study of beta chain features in type 1 diabetes (dated by TCRdb to the late 2010s). Broadly, across the study: Patients and healthy donors did not differ in mean age, gender distribution, total cell number or subset yield. A total of roughly 99 million sorted cells were examined across all samples, and the number of cells per subset was strongly correlated with RNA yield. The study compared TCRB repertoires of sorted circulating CD4+ T cell subsets between recently diagnosed type 1 diabetes patients and matched healthy donors. Regulatory and stem cell-like memory subsets were obtained from only 8 patients and roughly 8 healthy donors, while naive and central memory subsets were obtained from all 30 or so donors.

This clone occurred a few times. Its antigen has not been determined. A read error may account for a junction end that differs from germline. The entire isolated RNA was reverse transcribed using the High Capacity cDNA Reverse Transcription Kit, and thus expressed TCRB transcripts were sequenced. Deep immunoSEQ sequencing was performed on naive, central memory and regulatory T cell samples, with an average of roughly 3.6 million total reads per sample. Sorted cells were lysed in RLT buffer and RNA was extracted with DNase-treated RNeasy Micro or Mini kits, depending on cell number. Each cell subset was processed on its own to prevent cross-contamination, while patient and healthy donor samples were processed together. Using the immunoSEQ multiplex PCR, TCRB sequences were amplified from cDNA into 87-bp fragments spanning the CDR3 region. Sequencing of the amplicons was performed on the Illumina HiSeq platform. Concerning the study's data processing: PCR bias was corrected computationally using synthetic template baselines, and reads within Hamming distance 2 were collapsed, with unmergeable singletons discarded. Reads were aligned against IMGT so that V, D and J genes, CDR3 length and insertions or deletions at six rearrangement sites could be assigned. Within each subset, clonotype counts were normalized to sorted cell number, and only after that were true diversity and Gini coefficients computed with the tcR R package. The overlap coefficient, calculated on TCRB nucleotide sequences, was used to quantify repertoire sharing. The table comes from immuneACCESS by way of TCRdb, which keeps in-frame sequences with V and J called. Part of the clones is missing from these tables; in studies checked, under half for an unresolved V gene and the rest for unknown reasons. For V, J and clone size, that table is used; D and trimming come from the DNA. The sample records roughly 350,000 clones, over 8.5% of which are singletons. The ten largest make up 0.55% to 0.75% of the sample.

A single peripheral blood draw of around 0.11 L on average was collected from each donor into heparinised tubes. Using a panel that included CD45RO, CCR7, CD25, CD127, CD95 and CD27, naive, central memory, regulatory and stem cell-like memory CD4+ T cells were sorted on a BD FACSAria II. Every sorted population had a purity above 95%. PBMCs were isolated right away by Lymphoprep density gradient centrifugation and were stained directly, without culture. To minimize batch effects, samples were stained and sorted in pairs, one healthy donor with one patient per experiment. The CDR3 starts with the cysteine, ends with the phenylalanine, and has 16 residues. The retained sequence is limited to the CDR3, 48 bases, with the frame set at the first base. CDR1 and CDR2 (ENHRY, SYGVKD) derive from the germline V gene. The paper's findings and limits, for the study overall: At VDJ recombination sites, patients with type 1 diabetes made fewer insertions and deleted more nucleotides, a pattern implying thymic rearrangement abnormalities. Sequencing cDNA rather than genomic DNA could over-represent highly expressing activated cells, although activation and CD3 levels did not differ between groups. Naive, central memory and regulatory TCRB repertoires appeared to be more similar among patients than among healthy donors. A moderate but significant shortening of TCRB CDR3 length was observed in type 1 diabetes patients in all four CD4+ subsets. Because the HLA sub-analyses included only small numbers of individuals, any influence of HLA type on TCRB rearrangement was left unresolved. PCR might favor shorter templates, but patient and control samples were amplified and corrected together, so any skew would affect both groups equally.

The origin of this receptor is a young man with type 1 diabetes. Material for sequencing was central memory CD4+ T cells from blood. The chain uses TRBV10-3 and TRBJ2-6; no D segment can be confidently identified. The CDR3 corresponds to CASSEGESSGANVLTF. In nucleotides, the sequence is TGTGCCAGCAGTGAAGGAGAGAGCTCTGGGGCCAACGTCCTGACTTTC.